This T cell receptor beta chain was identified in a study of T-cell reconstitution after alpha-beta-depleted transplantation in children. V was shortened by 4 bases and J by 2 bases, with 2 bases between the two germline ends. Germline lookup yields CDR1 ENHRY and CDR2 SYGVKD. CDR3 length equals 11 residues. A TCRbeta library incorporating unique molecular identifiers was prepared. MiXCR was run by TCRdb on the PCR reads, yielding one entry per CDR3 protein. The sample lists tens of thousands of distinct CDR3 sequences, more than 5.5% occurring once. The rearrangement uses TRBV10-3 and TRBJ1-1; D uncertain. The input for sequencing was PBMCs from the stem cell graft donor, taken from the stem cell graft. The receptor's source is a human donor who donated a stem cell graft to a child with acute lymphoblastic leukemia. DNA for the CDR3: TGTGCCATCAGTGGTAACACTGAAGCTTTCTTT. Translated: CAISGNTEAFF.